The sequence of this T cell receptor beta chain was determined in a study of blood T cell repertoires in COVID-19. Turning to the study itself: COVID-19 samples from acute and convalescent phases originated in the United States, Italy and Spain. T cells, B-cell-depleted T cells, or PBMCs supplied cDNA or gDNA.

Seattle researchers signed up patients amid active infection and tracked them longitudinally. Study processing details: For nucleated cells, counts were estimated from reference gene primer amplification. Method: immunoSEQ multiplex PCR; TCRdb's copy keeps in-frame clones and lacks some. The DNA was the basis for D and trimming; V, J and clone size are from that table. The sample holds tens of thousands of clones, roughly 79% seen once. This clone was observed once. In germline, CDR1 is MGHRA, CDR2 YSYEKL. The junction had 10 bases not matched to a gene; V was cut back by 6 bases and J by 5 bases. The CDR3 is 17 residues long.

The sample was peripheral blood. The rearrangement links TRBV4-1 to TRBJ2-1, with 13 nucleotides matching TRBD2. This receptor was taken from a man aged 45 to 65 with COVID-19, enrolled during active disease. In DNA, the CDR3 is TGCGCCAGCAGACCCAGCCGACTAGCGGGAGGCCACAATGAGCAGTTCTTC. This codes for CASRPSRLAGGHNEQFF.